The 5 T cell receptor beta chains below all came from one sample that was sequenced in a study of CXCR3-negative and CXCR3-positive naive CD8 T cells. Study-wide points: More hydrophobic TRB CDR3s occurred in CXCR3-positive than in CXCR3-negative naive cells.

These receptors are not linked to any known antigen. TRB cDNA was prepared as libraries by UMI-labeled 5' RACE. Using the 5' RACE reads, TCRdb records one entry per CDR3 protein without DNA. This repertoire comprises about 5,900 distinct CDR3 sequences; its ten largest clones make up 1.1% to 1.5%. Source material: naive CXCR3+ CD8+ T cells from blood. The sample's subset: CD45RO-CCR7+CD27+CD95- naive CD8+ T cells expressing CXCR3 (TNR3+). All receptors come from a human donor in good health. Some clones in this sample may be carry-over from other donors' samples.

According to its frequency, this clonotype is medium-sized. The V call is TRBV12-3 or TRBV12-4, the J call TRBJ2-7; TCRdb indicates TRBD2, and absent DNA this call remains unverified. The CDR3 sequence is 15 residues long. The CDR3 loop reads CASSSIAGGSYEQYF.

V is TRBV28 and J is TRBJ2-5; as DNA is missing, the TRBD2 call by TCRdb cannot be tested. This CDR3 is built from 12 residues. Per the germline V gene, CDR1 is MDHEN and CDR2 is SYDVKM. This CDR3 is CVVGRANDAQYF.

In terms of frequency, this clonotype is medium-sized (0.01 to 0.1%). This chain connects TRBV29-1 to TRBJ2-2. The CDR3 runs to 11 residues. Germline V CDR1 and CDR2: SQVTM, ANQGSEA. The CDR3 region is CSVLRTGELFF.

This chain links TRBV7-9 with TRBJ2-3. The CDR3 has 13 amino acids. Germline loops: CDR1 SEHNR, CDR2 FQNEAQ (reference sequence). The CDR3 reads CASTNRDTDTQYF.

This clonotype counts as medium-sized by frequency. The chain is built from TRBV9 and TRBJ1-1. The germline CDR1 and CDR2 sequences are SGDLS and YYNGEE. This CDR3 contains 14 residues. CDR3: CASSPGGGNTEAFF.